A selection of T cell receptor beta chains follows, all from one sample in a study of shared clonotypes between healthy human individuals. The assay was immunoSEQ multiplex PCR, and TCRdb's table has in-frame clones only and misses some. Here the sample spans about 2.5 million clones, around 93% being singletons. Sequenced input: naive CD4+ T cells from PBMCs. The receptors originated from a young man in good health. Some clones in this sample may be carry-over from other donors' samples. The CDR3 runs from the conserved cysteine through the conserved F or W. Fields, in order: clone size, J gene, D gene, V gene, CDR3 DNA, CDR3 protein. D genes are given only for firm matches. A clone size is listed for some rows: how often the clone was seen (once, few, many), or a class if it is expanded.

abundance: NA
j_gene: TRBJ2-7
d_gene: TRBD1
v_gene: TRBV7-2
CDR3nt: TGTGCCAGCAGCTTCCGACAGGGGCCCTACGAGCAGTACTTC
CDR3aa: CASSFRQGPYEQYF

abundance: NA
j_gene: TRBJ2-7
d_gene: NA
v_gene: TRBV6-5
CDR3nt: TGTGCCAGCAGACCCGGGACTGAGATTCCCTTC
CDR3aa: CASRPGTEIPF

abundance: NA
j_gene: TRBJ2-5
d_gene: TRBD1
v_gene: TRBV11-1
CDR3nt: TGTGCCAGCAGCCTACGACAGGGGGTCCAAGAGACCCAGTACTTC
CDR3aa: CASSLRQGVQETQYF

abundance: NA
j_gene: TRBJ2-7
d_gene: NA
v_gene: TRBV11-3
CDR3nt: TGTGCCAGCAGCCCACCGGGACGGGTCTACGAGCAGTACTTC
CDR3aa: CASSPPGRVYEQYF

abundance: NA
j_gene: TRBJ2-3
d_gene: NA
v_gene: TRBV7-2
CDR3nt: TGTGCCAGCAGCTTAGAGTTCGGGGGGCTGACAGATACGCAGTATTTT
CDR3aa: CASSLEFGGLTDTQYF

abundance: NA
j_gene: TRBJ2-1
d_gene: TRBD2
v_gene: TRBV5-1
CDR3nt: TGCGCCAGCAGCTTGCAGGGGACTAGCGGTTACAATGAGCAGTTCTTC
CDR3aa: CASSLQGTSGYNEQFF

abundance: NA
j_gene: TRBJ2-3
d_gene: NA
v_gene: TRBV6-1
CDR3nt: TGTGCCAGCAGTGAAGTAGGCAGACTTGCCACAGATACGCAGTATTTT
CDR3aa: CASSEVGRLATDTQYF

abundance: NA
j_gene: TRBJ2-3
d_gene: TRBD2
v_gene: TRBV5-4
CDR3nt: TGTGCCAGCAGCTCAGGTGGGGGGGGCACAGATACGCAGTATTTT
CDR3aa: CASSSGGGGTDTQYF

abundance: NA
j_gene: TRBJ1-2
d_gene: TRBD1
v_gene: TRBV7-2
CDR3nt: TGTGCCAGCAGCCGCCCGACAGGGATCCCCTATGGCTACACCTTC
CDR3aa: CASSRPTGIPYGYTF

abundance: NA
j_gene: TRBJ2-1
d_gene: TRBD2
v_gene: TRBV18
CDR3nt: TGTGCCAGCTCACCCCTAGCGGGAGGGGGGAATGAGCAGTTCTTC
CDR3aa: CASSPLAGGGNEQFF

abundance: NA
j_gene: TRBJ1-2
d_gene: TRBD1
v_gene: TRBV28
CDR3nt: TGTGCCAGCAGTTCCGGGACAGTGCATGGGGGACCTAACTATGGCTACACCTTC
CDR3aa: CASSSGTVHGGPNYGYTF

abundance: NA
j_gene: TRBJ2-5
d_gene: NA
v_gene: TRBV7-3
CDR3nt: TGTGCCAGCAGTCAAAGTACAGGGTCCTTCGGGACCCAGTACTTC
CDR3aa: CASSQSTGSFGTQYF

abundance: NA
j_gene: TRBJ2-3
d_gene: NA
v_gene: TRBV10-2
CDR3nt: TGCGCCGCCAGCAGAAGGTTGGCAACAGATACGCAGTATTTT
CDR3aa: CAASRRLATDTQYF

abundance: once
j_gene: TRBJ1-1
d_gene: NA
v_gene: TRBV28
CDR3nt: TGTGCCAGTTCGCTGGTCCGCCTTGGGGAAGCTTTCTTT
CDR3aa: CASSLVRLGEAFF

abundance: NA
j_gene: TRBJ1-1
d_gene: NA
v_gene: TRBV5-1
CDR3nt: TGCGCCAGCAGCTTTGCCGGCGACACTGAAGCTTTCTTT
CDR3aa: CASSFAGDTEAFF

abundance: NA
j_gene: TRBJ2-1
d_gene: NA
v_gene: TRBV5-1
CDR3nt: TGCGCCAGCAGTGCGGCTAGAGCCCACTACAATGAGCAGTTCTTC
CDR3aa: CASSAARAHYNEQFF

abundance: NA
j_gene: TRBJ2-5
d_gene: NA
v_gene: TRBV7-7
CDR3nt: TGTGCCAGCAGCTTATCAGGGGTCGGGGAGACCCAGTACTTC
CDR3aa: CASSLSGVGETQYF

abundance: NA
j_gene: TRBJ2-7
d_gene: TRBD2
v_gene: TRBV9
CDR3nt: TGTGCCAGCAGCAGGGGGGCATTGGGACTAGCGGAAGCCTACGAGCAGTACTTC
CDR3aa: CASSRGALGLAEAYEQYF

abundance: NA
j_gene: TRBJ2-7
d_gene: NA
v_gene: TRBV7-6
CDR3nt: TGTGCCAGCAGCTTAGTGTATGGGCTGCAGGGCTATGAGCAGTACTTC
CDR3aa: CASSLVYGLQGYEQYF

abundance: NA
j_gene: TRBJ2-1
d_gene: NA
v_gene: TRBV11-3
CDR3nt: TGTGCCAGCAGCTCTAGCGCCCAGATCTCCTACAATGAGCAGTTCTTC
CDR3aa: CASSSSAQISYNEQFF